A selection of T cell receptor beta chains follows, all from one sample in a study of T cells after yellow fever vaccination. TCRdb re-called the 5' RACE reads through MiXCR, storing one row per CDR3 protein. The table lists around 400,000 distinct CDR3 sequences, roughly 12% of them singletons. Here the sequenced sample was PBMCs, taken on the day of the first yellow fever vaccination. The receptors were sampled from a man younger than 35 who received the YFV17D yellow fever vaccine. CDR3s include the opening cysteine and the closing phenylalanine or tryptophan. Fields, in order: V gene, D gene, J gene, clone size, CDR3 DNA, CDR3 protein. D genes are given only for firm matches. Size tells how often a clone was seen (once, few, many) or the class of an expanded clone, and some rows leave it out.

TRBV4-3	NA	TRBJ2-5	NA	TGCGCCAGCAGCCAAGAGTACAGGGAGATGACCCAGTACTTC	CASSQEYREMTQYF
TRBV9	NA	TRBJ2-5	few	TGTGCCAGCAGCCCGCGACCCCGGGACAAAGAGACCCAGTACTTC	CASSPRPRDKETQYF
TRBV15	NA	TRBJ1-5	NA	TGTGCCACCAGCAGAGGGGGCAGAGATCAGCCCCAGCATTTT	CATSRGGRDQPQHF
TRBV6-1	NA	TRBJ2-6	few	TGTGCCAGCAGACAGACCCACTACAGGTCTGGGGCCAACGTCCTGACTTTC	CASRQTHYRSGANVLTF
TRBV5-1	TRBD2	TRBJ2-3	NA	TGCGCCAGCAGCCCGGGACTAGCTATTTCCACAGATACGCAGTATTTT	CASSPGLAISTDTQYF
TRBV10-3	NA	TRBJ2-7	many	TGTGCCACCCGGGCTACCCTATCCTACGAGCAGTACTTC	CATRATLSYEQYF
TRBV12-3/TRBV12-4	TRBD1	TRBJ2-5	few	TGTGCCAGCACCCCTTGGGCGGGACAGGGACAAGAGACCCAGTACTTC	CASTPWAGQGQETQYF
TRBV11-3	NA	TRBJ2-3	few	TGTGCCAGCAGCTTAGGGGGCATCGATACGCAGTATTTT	CASSLGGIDTQYF
TRBV7-8	TRBD1	TRBJ1-2	many	TGTGCCAGCAGCGGGACAGCGGCCTACACCTTC	CASSGTAAYTF
TRBV10-1	NA	TRBJ2-7	NA	TGCGCCAGCAGCCGAGGCTCCAGCACCACCTACGAGCAGTACTTC	CASSRGSSTTYEQYF
TRBV18	NA	TRBJ1-6	NA	TGTGCCAGCTCGGACGGACAGCCAGTTAATTCACCCCTCCACTTT	CASSDGQPVNSPLHF
TRBV5-4	NA	TRBJ1-6	few	TGTGCCAGCAGCTTGGAGCGGAATAATTCACCCCTCCACTTT	CASSLERNNSPLHF
TRBV5-1	NA	TRBJ2-1	NA	TGCGCCAGCAGCTTGGCGGTGTCCAATGAGCAGTTCTTC	CASSLAVSNEQFF
TRBV7-9	NA	TRBJ1-6	NA	TGTGCCAGCAGGGCCCGGGAACCTTATAATTCACCCCTCCACTTT	CASRAREPYNSPLHF
TRBV9	NA	TRBJ1-1	few	TGTGCCAGCAGCCCACTCGCGACAGGGAACACTGAAGCTTTCTTT	CASSPLATGNTEAFF
TRBV5-1	NA	TRBJ1-2	many	TGCGCCAGCAGCGACATCCCAGGAGACCCTAACTATGGCTACACCTTC	CASSDIPGDPNYGYTF
TRBV7-2	TRBD2	TRBJ2-7	NA	TGTGCCAGCAGCCGCCAGGGAGCGGGGAACTACGAGCAGTACTTC	CASSRQGAGNYEQYF
TRBV4-1	TRBD1	TRBJ1-5	few	TGCGCCAGCAGCCTTAGGGGAGGGGGCGAGCCCCAGCATTTT	CASSLRGGGEPQHF
TRBV5-1	NA	TRBJ1-1	NA	TGCGCCAGCCTAGAAGCCCCAGGAAACACTGAAGCTTTCTTT	CASLEAPGNTEAFF
TRBV4-2	TRBD2	TRBJ2-1	NA	TGTGCCAGCAGCCCATTTAGGAGTAGCGGGATCAACAATGAGCAGTTCTTC	CASSPFRSSGINNEQFF
TRBV12-5	NA	TRBJ2-1	NA	TGTGCTAGTGGCCAACGTGGGCTCTCCTACAATGAGCAGTTCTTC	CASGQRGLSYNEQFF
TRBV24-1	NA	TRBJ1-1	NA	TGTGCCACCAGTGACCCATCCAGGGGAGACACTGAAGCTTTCTTT	CATSDPSRGDTEAFF
TRBV11-2	NA	TRBJ2-2	few	TGTGCCAGCAGCTTAGAACCGAACACCGGGGAGCTGTTTTTT	CASSLEPNTGELFF
TRBV29-1	NA	TRBJ1-4	few	TGCAGCGTACAGGGCCCCTTAAATGAAAAACTGTTTTTT	CSVQGPLNEKLFF
TRBV28	TRBD2	TRBJ2-3	few	TGTGCCAGCAGTTTGATTTATCGGGGGGGCCGGGTCACAGATACGCAGTATTTT	CASSLIYRGGRVTDTQYF
TRBV2	TRBD2	TRBJ2-5	NA	TGTGCCATCAGTTTCGACTTCACGGGGACTAGCGGGGTGGAGACCCAGTACTTC	CAISFDFTGTSGVETQYF
TRBV30	TRBD1	TRBJ2-7	NA	TGTGCCTGGAGCGGACGGGACAGGACCTACGAGCAGTACTTC	CAWSGRDRTYEQYF
TRBV7-2	TRBD2	TRBJ2-5	many	TGTGCCAGCAGTCGTCCGGGGGGGCAAGAGACCCAGTACTTC	CASSRPGGQETQYF
TRBV14	NA	TRBJ2-3	few	TGTGCCAGCAGCCAATCCGGGTCAGATACGCAGTATTTT	CASSQSGSDTQYF
TRBV5-6	NA	TRBJ2-7	few	TGTGCCAGCAGCTTGCTTGTTGGGGTTTACGAGCAGTACTTC	CASSLLVGVYEQYF
TRBV3-1	NA	TRBJ2-1	once	TGTGCCAGCAGCCAGGGCGCGCAGACCTACAATGAGCAGTTCTTC	CASSQGAQTYNEQFF
TRBV18	TRBD2	TRBJ2-5	few	TGTGCCAGCTTGCTTGGACTAGAAGAGACCCAGTACTTC	CASLLGLEETQYF
TRBV12-3/TRBV12-4	NA	TRBJ1-1	many	TGTGCCAGCAGTATGGAACCACTCAGGAGCACTGAAGCTTTCTTT	CASSMEPLRSTEAFF
TRBV24-1	TRBD2	TRBJ2-2	NA	TGTGCCACCGCGGCGGGGGCCGGGGAGCTGTTTTTT	CATAAGAGELFF
TRBV13	TRBD2	TRBJ2-3	NA	TGTGCCAGCACCAACCGGGGGGGCCGGGGAGATACGCAGTATTTT	CASTNRGGRGDTQYF
TRBV10-3	NA	TRBJ2-1	NA	TGTGCCATCAGTGGGAAAGCGGGCAATGAGCAGTTCTTC	CAISGKAGNEQFF
TRBV20-1	TRBD1	TRBJ2-5	few	TGCAGTGCTATCTCTGAGGGACAGGGAGTTGAAGAGACCCAGTACTTC	CSAISEGQGVEETQYF
TRBV5-1	TRBD1	TRBJ1-1	few	TGCGCCAGCAGCCTACAGGGGGCTGGGTTCGAAGCTTTCTTT	CASSLQGAGFEAFF
TRBV11-2	NA	TRBJ2-3	few	TGTGCCAGCAGCGGGATTAGGCGGGGGCGCACAGATACGCAGTATTTT	CASSGIRRGRTDTQYF
TRBV20-1	TRBD2	TRBJ2-3	few	TGCAGTGCCGCGGGGGGGCCGACCTTAGCAGATACGCAGTATTTT	CSAAGGPTLADTQYF
TRBV29-1	NA	TRBJ2-3	NA	TGCAGTATCAGGGCTACAGATACGCAGTATTTT	CSIRATDTQYF
TRBV4-1	NA	TRBJ1-1	few	TGCGCCAGCAGCCAAGGGGGACGCTCTCCACCCTTGAACACTGAAGCTTTCTTT	CASSQGGRSPPLNTEAFF